Listed here are 6 T cell receptor beta chains from one sample, sequenced in a study of blood T cell repertoires in COVID-19. Clones were read by immunoSEQ multiplex PCR, and TCRdb kept only the in-frame ones, dropping some. The sample lists fewer than 250,000 clones, 83% occurring once. The sample taken for sequencing was peripheral blood. The receptors originated from a woman between 65 and 79 years old with active or convalescent COVID-19.

The chain joins TRBV28 to TRBJ1-1; 7 bases are shared with TRBD1. J lost 1 base, V lost 10 bases, and 6 bases had no gene match. The length of the CDR3 is 13 residues. Germline V gene lookup returns CDR1 MDHEN and CDR2 SYDVKM. CDR3 nucleotide sequence: TGTGCCACCCGAGCAGGGGGGAACACTGAAGCTTTCTTT. Translated: CATRAGGNTEAFF.

V gene TRBV5-1 combines with J gene TRBJ2-2, with TRBD1 identical over 7 bases. This CDR3 is built from 14 residues. With 4 bases clipped from V and 3 bases from J, the junction kept 3 bases outside the gene matches. The germline V gene has CDR1 SGHRS and CDR2 YFSETQ. CDR3 nucleotide sequence: TGCGCCAGCAGCCGGGACAGTCACACCGGGGAGCTGTTTTTT. Translated, it gives CASSRDSHTGELFF.

The rearrangement joins TRBV5-1 to TRBJ1-6, with 8 nucleotides matching TRBD1. The V and J ends lost 4 bases and 10 bases, in that order; junction bases with no gene match: 10. The length of the CDR3 is 15 residues. Germline CDR1 is SGHRS and CDR2 is YFSETQ. CDR3 sequence: CASSQLQGENSPLHF. Written as DNA, the CDR3 is TGCGCCAGCAGCCAATTACAGGGGGAGAACTCACCCCTCCACTTT. The full variable domain, completed using reference TRBV5-1 and TRBJ1-6, is KAGVTQTPRYLIKTRGQQVTLSCSPISGHRSVSWYQQTPGQGLQFLFEYFSETQRNKGNFPGRFSGRQFSNSRSEMNVSTLELGDSALYLCASSQLQGENSPLHFGNGTRLTVT.

J is TRBJ1-2 and V is TRBV19, with 11 bases aligning to TRBD1. The CDR3 length is 12 residues. V lost 10 bases to trimming and J lost 8 bases; unmatched junction nucleotides: 6. Per germline, CDR1 LNHDA and CDR2 SQIVND (reference sequence). CDR3 nucleotides: TGTGCCACTCGGTGGACAGGGGGCGGCTACACCTTC. Translated: CATRWTGGGYTF.

The chain uses TRBV4-1 and TRBJ1-1, with D possibly matching TRBD1 (6 bases). V was cut by 3 bases and J by 1 base, with 15 bases left in between. Germline V gene lookup returns CDR1 MGHRA and CDR2 YSYEKL. This CDR3 spans 16 amino acids. The CDR3 sequence: CASSQAMQGPNTEAFF. CDR3 coding DNA: TGCGCCAGCAGCCAGGCGATGCAGGGGCCGAACACTGAAGCTTTCTTT.

V usage is TRBV3-1 (or the pseudogene TRBV3-2) and J usage is TRBJ1-6; D possibly corresponds to TRBD1 (5 bases). Trimming shortened V by 0 bases and J by 8 bases, and 8 bases separated the two germline ends. Germline CDR1 and CDR2: LGHDT and YNNKEL (reference sequence). The CDR3 loop spans 14 amino acids. CDR3 region: CASSQDWGDSPLHF. CDR3 in DNA: TGTGCCAGCAGCCAAGATTGGGGGGATTCACCCCTCCACTTT.